Listed here is a single T cell receptor beta chain. The antigen is undetermined. The CDR3 has 16 residues. V lost 1 base and J lost 2; bases outside the gene matches: 1. Germline V CDR1 and CDR2: SGHKS, YYEKEE (reference sequence). The library attached unique molecular identifiers to individual cDNA molecules. TCRdb re-called the RACE reads with MiXCR, one entry per CDR3 protein. The profile covers tens of thousands of distinct CDR3 sequences, with 9.9% appearing a single time and approximately 16% taken by the ten largest. Time point: patch test 3, about 24 weeks after DPC sensitization. Sample treatment: therapeutic diphenylcyclopropenone sensitization with weekly scalp DPC. Unfractionated whole blood was the source from which total RNA was extracted. These data originate in a study of human T cells and chemical hapten exposure. Turning to the study itself: In the approximately 23-week study, patients were dosed weekly with diphenylcyclopropenone on the scalp throughout. Overall study results and limits: Among expanded TCRs, significantly more large CDR3 similarity clusters formed than among controls.

The receptor's source is a woman aged 40 to 50 with alopecia areata. Some clones in this sample may be carry-over from other donors' samples. The chain has TRBV5-5 and TRBJ2-1, with TRBD2 matching over 12 bases. The input for sequencing was whole blood, taken in connection with sensitization to the hapten diphenylcyclopropenone (DPC). This CDR3 reads CASSLPSGGAYNEQFF. DNA of the CDR3: TGTGCCAGCAGCTTGCCTAGCGGGGGGGCCTACAATGAGCAGTTCTTC.